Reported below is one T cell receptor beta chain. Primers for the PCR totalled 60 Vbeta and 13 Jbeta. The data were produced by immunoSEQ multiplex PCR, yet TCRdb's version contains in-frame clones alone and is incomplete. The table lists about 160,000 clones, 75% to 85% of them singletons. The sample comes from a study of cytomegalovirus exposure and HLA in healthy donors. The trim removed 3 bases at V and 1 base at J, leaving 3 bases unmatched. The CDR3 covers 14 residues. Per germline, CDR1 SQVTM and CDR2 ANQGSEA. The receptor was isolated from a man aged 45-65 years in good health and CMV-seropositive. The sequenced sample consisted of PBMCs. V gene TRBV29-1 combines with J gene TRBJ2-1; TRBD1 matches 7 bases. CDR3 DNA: TGCAGCGTTGACGGGACAGCTTCCTACAATGAGCAGTTCTTC. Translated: CSVDGTASYNEQFF.